This T cell receptor (beta chain) is drawn from a study of human T cells and chemical hapten exposure. Study-level information: Chiefly women, the patients showed alopecia areata, totalis or universalis. Variability of per-sample TCR yields stemmed mainly from small differences in pooled library volume.

Within the library, unique molecular identifiers were attached to each individual cDNA molecule. TCRdb processed the RACE reads anew with MiXCR; each CDR3 protein has one entry. Seen here are tens of thousands of distinct CDR3 sequences, 8.5% to 9% observed once, and the top ten hold around 3%. V was cut by 2 bases and J by 2 bases, with 10 bases left in between. Germline V gene data show CDR1 as SGHDT and CDR2 as YYEEEE. The CDR3 consists of 14 residues. Documented time point: patch test 2, 6 weeks after DPC sensitization. The treatment denotes: therapeutic diphenylcyclopropenone sensitization with weekly scalp DPC.

The TCR was taken from a woman in her forties or fifties with alopecia areata. Some clones in this sample may be carry-over from other donors' samples. This chain joins TRBV5-6 and TRBJ1-1; D might be TRBD1 (5 bases). The sequences come from whole blood, collected in connection with sensitization to the hapten diphenylcyclopropenone (DPC). The CDR3, as DNA: TGTGCCAGCAGCTTCCGGGACGGCAACACTGAAGCTTTCTTT. It is translated as CASSFRDGNTEAFF. The full variable domain, in which reference TRBV5-6 and TRBJ1-1 provide the parts outside the CDR3, is DAGVTQSPTHLIKTRGQQVTLRCSPKSGHDTVSWYQQALGQGPQFIFQYYEEEERQRGNFPDRFSGHQFPNYSSELNVNALLLGDSALYLCASSFRDGNTEAFFGQGTRLTVV.